Reported below is one TCR beta chain. The data were obtained in a study of blood T cell repertoires in COVID-19. Study-wide context: The United States, Italy and Spain provided the acute and convalescent COVID-19 samples.

This table comes from immunoSEQ multiplex PCR, and its TCRdb copy is limited to in-frame clones, with some not included. The sample carries about 95,000 clones, approximately 84% recorded once. The CDR3 consists of 13 residues. Germline CDR1 reads SGHDT; CDR2 reads YYEEEE. V dropped 0 bases and J dropped 3 bases, with 7 bases sitting between them. This sequence joins TRBV5-6 and TRBJ2-7; a weak D match, TRBD2 (6 bases). The sequenced sample consisted of peripheral blood. This TCR was sampled from a human donor in a cohort sampled during active COVID-19. The CDR3 sequence: CASSLVEGYEQYF. Written as DNA, the CDR3 is TGTGCCAGCAGCTTGGTGGAGGGCTACGAGCAGTACTTC.